The next 21 T cell receptor beta chains were all read from a single sample in a study of blood T cell repertoires in COVID-19. Clones were sequenced by immunoSEQ multiplex PCR, and TCRdb holds only the in-frame ones, with some missing. The sample lists around 250,000 clones, about 90% occurring once. Sequencing was performed on PBMCs or T cells enriched from blood (not recorded which). These receptors all stem from a woman in her thirties or forties who had been exposed to COVID-19.

The chain links TRBV7-9 to TRBJ1-4; no firm D call. The CDR3 spans 14 residues. V lost 1 base to trimming and J lost 4 bases, with 7 bases between them. The germline V gene encodes CDR1 SEHNR and CDR2 FQNEAQ (reference sequence). The CDR3 sequence is CASSLGQYNEKLFF. DNA for the CDR3: TGTGCCAGCAGCTTAGGGCAGTATAATGAAAAACTGTTTTTT.

V gene TRBV5-4 combines with J gene TRBJ1-2; D is perhaps TRBD1 (6 bases). The V and J ends lost 0 bases and 4 bases respectively, with 10 bases between them. The CDR3 contains 14 residues. The germline V gene has CDR1 SGHNT and CDR2 YYREEE (reference sequence). The CDR3 loop reads CASSLDRDSYGYTF. The CDR3 DNA follows: TGTGCCAGCAGCTTGGACAGGGATAGCTATGGCTACACCTTC.

The chain is built from TRBV6-5 and TRBJ2-5; D is undetermined. The germline V and J ends were trimmed by 5 bases and 2 bases, with 12 bases remaining between them. Germline V gene data show CDR1 as MNHEY and CDR2 as SVGAGI. The CDR3 loop spans 14 amino acids. The CDR3 nucleotides are TGTGCCAGCAGTCCCTCCCTCAGTCAAGAGACCCAGTACTTC. This gives the protein CASSPSLSQETQYF.

The chain employs TRBV3-1 (or the pseudogene TRBV3-2) and TRBJ2-7; 9 positions match TRBD2. V trimming: 1 base; J trimming: 2 bases; junction bases outside the gene matches: 0. The CDR3 loop spans 14 amino acids. CDR1 is LGHDT, CDR2 YNNKEL, per germline (reference sequence). This chain's CDR3 is CASSQASGAYEQYF. CDR3 coding DNA: TGTGCCAGCAGCCAAGCTAGCGGGGCCTACGAGCAGTACTTC.

The table lists this clone with a count of one. The gene calls are TRBV4-1 and TRBJ2-1; D is unresolved. Trimming cost V 7 bases and J 8 bases, with 18 bases left between them. Germline loops: CDR1 MGHRA, CDR2 YSYEKL. This CDR3 has 14 amino acids. The CDR3 DNA reads as TGCGCCAGCACCTTACGACTCTATTTGGATGAGCAGTTCTTC. This encodes CASTLRLYLDEQFF.

Written as DNA, the CDR3 is TGTGCCAGTAGTACCCTAATGGGGCGCGACTATGGCTACACCTTC. It yields the protein CASSTLMGRDYGYTF. V gene TRBV19 combines with J gene TRBJ1-2; possible D gene TRBD1, 5 bases. With 4 bases removed from V and 3 bases from J, the gap between germline ends came to 15 bases. CDR3 length equals 15 residues. CDR1 and CDR2 (germline): LNHDA, SQIVND (reference sequence).

The chain carries TRBV18 and TRBJ2-2, with 14 bases matching TRBD2. Trimming removed 3 bases from V and 1 base from J; junction bases left unmatched: 7. The length of the CDR3 is 19 residues. CDR1 KGHSH and CDR2 LQKENI come from the germline V gene. The CDR3 loop reads CASSPQGTSGGQNTGELFF. The CDR3 DNA reads as TGTGCCAGCTCACCCCAGGGGACTAGCGGGGGCCAGAACACCGGGGAGCTGTTTTTT.

This chain connects TRBV28 to TRBJ2-1, with a tentative D call TRBD1 (5 bases). The V and J ends lost 1 base and 7 bases respectively, with 20 bases between them. Germline V gene lookup returns CDR1 MDHEN and CDR2 SYDVKM. The CDR3 runs to 17 residues. In nucleotides, the CDR3 is TGTGCCAGCAGTTTATCCCAGGGAAGAATCCCGACAAATGAGCAGTTCTTC. It yields the protein CASSLSQGRIPTNEQFF.

The chain employs TRBV4-1 and TRBJ1-3, with no clear D. Trimming took off 1 base at V and 0 bases at J, with 10 bases between the two ends. The CDR3 runs to 16 residues. Germline CDR1 reads MGHRA; CDR2 reads YSYEKL. CDR3 residues: CASSQGGGGSGNTIYF. CDR3 sequence (DNA): TGCGCCAGCAGCCAAGGGGGTGGAGGCTCTGGAAACACCATATATTTT.

This clone has just a few counts. V usage is TRBV4-1 and J usage is TRBJ2-7; 10 nucleotides match TRBD2. This CDR3 spans 14 amino acids. The germline gives CDR1 MGHRA, CDR2 YSYEKL. After removal of 6 bases from V and 4 bases from J, the junction contained 6 bases not matched to a gene. The CDR3 spells CASSRTSGDYEQYF. CDR3 nucleotides: TGCGCCAGCAGTCGGACTAGCGGCGATTACGAGCAGTACTTC.

The chain links TRBV21-1 to TRBJ2-7; the table's D call TRBD2 went unverified against the DNA. TRBV21-1 is classified as a pseudogene. The CDR3 loop spans 16 amino acids. The CDR3 bases are TGTGCCAGCAGCAAAGGATCCGGGAACTGGACCTACGAGCAGTACTTC. This sequence encodes CASSKGSGNWTYEQYF.

The J gene is TRBJ2-3, the V gene TRBV7-2; 8 bases map to TRBD2. The CDR3 sequence is 17 residues long. Per the germline V gene, CDR1 is SGHTA and CDR2 is FQGNSA. V dropped 2 bases and J dropped 2; count of bases not matched to a gene: 9. CDR3 DNA sequence: TGTGCCAGCAGCTTATATACGGGGGGGGTCCTCACAGATACGCAGTATTTT. Protein: CASSLYTGGVLTDTQYF.

The chain has TRBV5-1 and TRBJ1-2; D gene ambiguous. Germline CDR1 is SGHRS and CDR2 is YFSETQ. V lost 7 bases and J lost 1, with 8 bases in between. The CDR3 consists of 12 residues. The CDR3 loop reads CASWAINYGYTF. In nucleotides, the CDR3 is TGCGCCAGCTGGGCCATTAACTATGGCTACACCTTC.

The chain links TRBV30 to TRBJ1-2; TRBD1 is a possible D gene (5 bases). Germline assignment: CDR1 GTSNPN and CDR2 SVGIG (reference sequence). Between the trimmed V and J ends, which lost 0 bases and 8 bases, there was a span of 16 bases. This CDR3 is built from 14 residues. CDR3 DNA: TGTGCCTGGAGTGTAGAAGGCGGGGCTGTAGGCTACACCTTC. Residues: CAWSVEGGAVGYTF.

The chain combines TRBV30 with TRBJ1-1; a weak D match, TRBD1 (5 bases). Germline CDR1 GTSNPN, CDR2 SVGIG (reference sequence). This CDR3 comprises 12 residues. Deletions cut 1 base from V and 7 bases from J, with 10 bases between. This CDR3 reads CAWSGTILEAFF. The CDR3 DNA sequence: TGTGCCTGGAGTGGGACAATACTTGAAGCTTTCTTT.

The DNA for the CDR3 is TGTGCTAGTGGTATTGCGGGGAGCGGGACCTCCTACGAGCAGTACGTC. Residues: CASGIAGSGTSYEQYV. The rearrangement uses TRBV12-5 and TRBJ2-7, with 7 positions matching TRBD2. The V segment lost 5 bases and the J segment 0 bases; nucleotides outside the gene matches: 10. Germline CDR1 reads LGHNT; CDR2 reads FRNRAP. The CDR3 is made up of 16 amino acids.

The rearrangement joins TRBV11-2 to TRBJ2-3; 10 positions agree with TRBD1. The CDR3 spans 16 residues. Looked up from germline, CDR1 is SGHAT and CDR2 is FQNNGV. V lost 3 bases to trimming and J lost 6 bases; unmatched junction nucleotides: 9. The CDR3 DNA is TGTGCCAGCAGCTTGATTAGGGGACAGGGGCTTGATACGCAGTATTTT. Translating it yields CASSLIRGQGLDTQYF.

The V and J genes are TRBV7-3 and TRBJ1-1; perhaps TRBD1 as D (5 bases). Germline V gene sequence: CDR1 SGHTA, CDR2 FQGTGA. This CDR3 has 14 residues. With 5 bases removed from V and 4 bases from J, the gap between germline ends came to 14 bases. CDR3 sequence reads: CASSKGLTGTEAFF. The CDR3 nucleotides are TGTGCCAGCAGCAAGGGACTAACTGGCACTGAAGCTTTCTTT.

The chain is built from TRBV30 and TRBJ1-2, with 10 bases identical to TRBD1. The V gene end was trimmed by 5 bases and the J gene end by 0 bases; junction bases not matched to a gene: 6. CDR1 and CDR2 (germline): GTSNPN, SVGIG (reference sequence). The CDR3 runs 15 residues. The CDR3 sequence: CAWDRGLIANYGYTF. In DNA form, the CDR3 reads TGTGCCTGGGACAGGGGGCTTATCGCTAACTATGGCTACACCTTC. The whole variable domain, remainder taken from reference TRBV30 and TRBJ1-2, is SQTIHQWPATLVQPVGSPLSLECTVEGTSNPNLYWYRQAAGRGLQLLFYSVGIGQISSEVPQNLSASRPQDRQFILSSKKLLLSDSGFYLCAWDRGLIANYGYTFGSGTRLTVV.

The genes are TRBV29-1 and TRBJ1-1; D might be TRBD1 (5 bases). This CDR3 is built from 13 residues. V dropped 7 bases and J dropped 1 base, with 13 bases sitting between them. CDR1 and CDR2 from the germline V gene are SQVTM and ANQGSEA. DNA for the CDR3: TGCAGCGGCGCAGGGTCCTGGAACACTGAAGCTTTCTTT. It codes for CSGAGSWNTEAFF.

This clone has a handful of counts. The rearrangement joins TRBV3-1 (or the pseudogene TRBV3-2) to TRBJ1-2; D is undetermined. Germline-derived CDR1 and CDR2 are LGHDT and YNNKEL (reference sequence). This CDR3 is 14 amino acids long. The ends were cut back, 4 bases at V and 7 bases at J, with 16 bases in the middle. The CDR3 here is CASSPYEEGRGYTF. CDR3 bases: TGTGCCAGCAGCCCATACGAAGAGGGCCGTGGCTACACCTTC.